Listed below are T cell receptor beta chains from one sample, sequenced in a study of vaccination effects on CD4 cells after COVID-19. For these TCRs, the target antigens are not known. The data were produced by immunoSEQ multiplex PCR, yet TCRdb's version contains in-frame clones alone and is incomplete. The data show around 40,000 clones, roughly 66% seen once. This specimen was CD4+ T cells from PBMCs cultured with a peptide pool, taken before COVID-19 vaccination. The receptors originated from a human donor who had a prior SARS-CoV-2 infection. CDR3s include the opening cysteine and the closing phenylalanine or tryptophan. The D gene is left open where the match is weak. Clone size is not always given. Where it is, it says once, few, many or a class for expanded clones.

TGTGCCAGCAGCTTGGATACAGGGCGGAATGAGCAGTTCTTC,CASSLDTGRNEQFF,TRBV5-4,TRBJ2-1,few,-
TGTGCCAGCAGCTTATTGCCTCCCGATCGGGACAAAGCTTTCTTT,CASSLLPPDRDKAFF,TRBV11-2,TRBJ1-1,-,-
TGTGCCAGCTCACCACTGGCGGACCTGTCCGATACGCAGTATTTT,CASSPLADLSDTQYF,TRBV18,TRBJ2-3,-,-
TGTGCCATCAGTGAGTCCTGGGGGGATCAGCCCCAGCATTTT,CAISESWGDQPQHF,TRBV10-3,TRBJ1-5,-,-
TGTGCCAGCAGCATGCCCGGGACGGCGAACACTGAAGCTTTCTTT,CASSMPGTANTEAFF,TRBV7-9,TRBJ1-1,-,-
TGCAGCGTTCTCCGGAAAAGACAGGGTACGGGTGAGCAGTTCTTC,CSVLRKRQGTGEQFF,TRBV29-1,TRBJ2-1,-,TRBD1
TGTGCCAGCTCAAAAGGGACTAGCGGAGAGTACGAGCAGTACTTC,CASSKGTSGEYEQYF,TRBV18,TRBJ2-7,-,TRBD2
TGTGCCAGCAGCTGGACAGGGGGCACAGATACGCAGTATTTT,CASSWTGGTDTQYF,TRBV7-3,TRBJ2-3,-,TRBD1
TGTGCTAGTGGTCCTGGGACTAGCGGGAGTTCTGAAGAGACCCAGTACTTC,CASGPGTSGSSEETQYF,TRBV12-5,TRBJ2-5,-,TRBD2
TGCGCCAGCAGCTTGACGGGCGACCCCCCAGATACGCAGTATTTT,CASSLTGDPPDTQYF,TRBV5-1,TRBJ2-3,-,-
TGTGCCAGCTCACCAAGCCTAGCGGGAGGGGCGAACACCGGGGAGCTGTTTTTT,CASSPSLAGGANTGELFF,TRBV18,TRBJ2-2,once,TRBD2
TGTGCCAGCAGTTATCTTTTCCCGGCAGAGACCCAGTACTTC,CASSYLFPAETQYF,TRBV6-5,TRBJ2-5,-,-
TGTGCCAGCAGCCGACCGGGTGGGGATACGCAGTATTTT,CASSRPGGDTQYF,TRBV5-5,TRBJ2-3,few,-
TGTGCCAGCAGCTTAAACGCCCCCGATGAGCAGTTCTTC,CASSLNAPDEQFF,TRBV11-2,TRBJ2-1,-,-
TGTGCCAGCAGTGAATTGGACGGTAGCTATGGCTACACCTTC,CASSELDGSYGYTF,TRBV2,TRBJ1-2,few,-
TGTGCCAGCAGCTTAGTGGCAAGGAACGTTATTGATACGCAGTATTTT,CASSLVARNVIDTQYF,TRBV5-6,TRBJ2-3,-,-
TGTGCCAGCAGCGTCGGGCCCGGGGAGCTGTTTTTT,CASSVGPGELFF,TRBV7-9,TRBJ2-2,-,-
TGCGCCAGCAGCCCCCTTAACGGGAGACAGTATGAGCAGTTCTTC,CASSPLNGRQYEQFF,TRBV4-3,TRBJ2-1,-,-
TGTGCCAGCAAACAACAGGGTAAGGGCAATCAGCCCCAGCATTTT,CASKQQGKGNQPQHF,TRBV6-5,TRBJ1-5,-,-
TGTGCCAGCAGCTTAGCGGGCGGGGAGAATGAGCAGTTCTTC,CASSLAGGENEQFF,TRBV11-1,TRBJ2-1,once,-
TGCAGTGCGAGCAGGGCTTACGAGCAGTACTTC,CSASRAYEQYF,TRBV20-1,TRBJ2-7,few,-
TGTGCCAGTAGTTCTAGCGGGAGGGTCACAGATACGCAGTATTTT,CASSSSGRVTDTQYF,TRBV19,TRBJ2-3,-,TRBD2